The clone carrying this TCR beta chain has just one count. The data stem from a study of blood T cell repertoires in COVID-19. On the study more broadly: T cells, B-cell-depleted T cells, or PBMCs provided the cDNA or gDNA that served as material.

Trimming took off 5 bases at V and 9 bases at J, with 14 bases between the two ends. Germline loops: CDR1 GTSNPN, CDR2 SVGIG (reference sequence). The CDR3 length is 12 residues. Original processing methods: Reference gene primers were amplified, and this amplification served to estimate nucleated cell counts. The method was immunoSEQ multiplex PCR; TCRdb's version includes in-frame clones alone and lacks a portion of them. V and J calls plus clone size are reproduced from that table; the DNA served to infer D and trimming. The table records about 190,000 clones, around 90% of them present only once.

The rearrangement joins TRBV30 to TRBJ2-1, with D tentatively TRBD1 or TRBD2 (5 bases each). The source is a man aged 50 to 60 with acute or convalescent COVID-19. The sequenced material came from peripheral blood. The CDR3 DNA reads as TGTGCCTGGGGGGGTGGAGCTGGTGAGCAGTTCTTC. Translating it yields CAWGGGAGEQFF.